The 21 T cell receptor beta chains below come from one sample, sequenced in a study of CD4 and CD8 cells across lung adenocarcinoma regions. TCRdb reprocessed the PCR reads via MiXCR and lists one record per CDR3 protein. The sample consists of approximately 11,000 distinct CDR3 sequences, 53% of them appearing once. Sequencing used CD4+ T cells from the center of a lung tumor. These receptors all stem from a male donor with lung adenocarcinoma. The CD4 and CD8 labels of this study may be unreliable.

This chain connects TRBV5-1 to TRBJ2-4; weak D call: TRBD2 (7 bases). The CDR3 contains 16 residues. Germline values: CDR1 SGHRS, CDR2 YFSETQ. V was pared by 7 bases and J by 12 bases, with 29 bases between. DNA of the CDR3: TGCGCCAGCGGGGGGGCCGGGGGCCGAGGGCAGGGCACTCAGTACTTC. Its translation: CASGGAGGRGQGTQYF.

Only one count was recorded for this clonotype. Lacking the conserved final phenylalanine or tryptophan, this CDR3 likely reflects a read error. The DNA is omitted, as the CDR3 cannot be located on it reliably, and the CDR3 follows TCRdb's listing. This rearrangement joins TRBV6-2 or TRBV6-3 to TRBJ2-5. Including both end residues, the CDR3 is 14 amino acids long. The germline gives CDR1 MNHEY, CDR2 SVGEGT. Here the CDR3 reads CASSLDNIEESQLS.

Note on this clonotype: A junction end diverges from the germline sequence, so it may reflect a read error. The J gene is TRBJ2-3, the V gene TRBV11-1, with 8 bases identical to TRBD2. The CDR3 extends over 20 amino acids. CDR1 and CDR2 (germline): SGHAT, FQDESV (reference sequence). Here the CDR3 reads CASLAGGGRGGGRGPDTQYF. The CDR3 coding sequence is TGTGCCAGCCTGGCGGGAGGTGGTAGGGGCGGGGGCCGTGGCCCAGATACCCAGTATTTT.

This clonotype came up many times. The chain links TRBV14 to TRBJ2-7; D call uncertain. The V end lost 2 bases, the J end lost 3 bases, and 2 bases lay between the germline ends. Looked up from germline, CDR1 is SGHDN and CDR2 is FVKESK. The CDR3 runs to 11 residues. The CDR3 nucleotides are TGTGCCAGCAGCCAACACTACGAGCAGTACTTC. Protein: CASSQHYEQYF.

This clonotype is deemed large (0.1 to 1%). The rearrangement links TRBV12-3 or TRBV12-4 to TRBJ2-5, with a tentative D call TRBD1 (5 bases). V was cut by 1 base and J by 2 bases, with 5 bases left in between. This CDR3 contains 13 residues. The chain's CDR3 is CASSLGQQETQYF. CDR3 DNA sequence: TGTGCCAGCAGTTTAGGACAGCAAGAGACCCAGTACTTC.

The chain recombines TRBV10-2 with TRBJ2-1; 8 nucleotides align to TRBD2. CDR1 is WSHSY, CDR2 SAAADI, per germline. V trimming: 3 bases; J trimming: 0 bases; junction bases outside the gene matches: 16. This CDR3 is built from 20 residues. The CDR3 DNA is TGCGCCAGCAGTGATCGATATAGCGGTGTAGCGGGGAGCTCCTACAATGAGCAGTTCTTC. This sequence encodes CASSDRYSGVAGSSYNEQFF.

CDR3 bases: TGCAGTGCTAGAGATTCCAGGGGCGCAAATGAGCAGTTCTTC. This encodes CSARDSRGANEQFF. This chain joins TRBV20-1 and TRBJ2-1; a weak D match, TRBD1 (6 bases). Trimming cost V 0 bases and J 7 bases, with 13 bases left between them. The CDR3 covers 14 residues. CDR1 and CDR2 from the germline V gene are DFQATT and SNEGSKA (reference sequence).

The chain uses TRBV27 and TRBJ2-7, with D possibly being TRBD2 (5 bases). V dropped 5 bases and J dropped 0 bases, with 11 bases sitting between them. The CDR3 extends over 14 amino acids. Germline V gene lookup returns CDR1 MNHEY and CDR2 SMNVEV (reference sequence). CDR3 residues: CASSRGLRSYEQYF. CDR3 DNA sequence: TGTGCCAGCAGTCGAGGACTGCGCTCCTACGAGCAGTACTTC.

Ten or more counts support this clonotype. The chain uses TRBV3-1 and TRBJ2-1, with 9 bases matching TRBD1. Germline values: CDR1 LGHDT, CDR2 YNNKEL (reference sequence). The J segment lost 9 bases and the V segment lost 6 bases, leaving 12 bases of the junction unmatched. This CDR3 has 15 amino acids. The CDR3 DNA follows: TGTGCCAGCAGACCCCGGGACAGGGATGCTGGTGAGCAGTTCTTC. It specifies CASRPRDRDAGEQFF.

The chain couples TRBV10-1 to TRBJ2-4, with D maybe TRBD2 (5 bases). Trimming left V 11 bases short and J 13 bases short, with 27 bases between. The CDR3 consists of 14 residues. The germline CDR1 and CDR2 sequences are WNHNN and SYGVQD (reference sequence). The CDR3 loop is CAELGERAKDTQYF. CDR3 coding DNA: TGCGCCGAGCTCGGGGAGCGTGCCAAAGACACCCAGTACTTC.

The chain joins TRBV12-3 or TRBV12-4 to TRBJ2-1; 9 bases line up with TRBD2. Trimming cost V 3 bases and J 6 bases; bases outside gene matches: 6. The CDR3 is made up of 15 amino acids. This CDR3 reads CASSLAGGKTNEQFF. Here the CDR3 DNA reads TGTGCCAGCAGTTTGGCGGGAGGGAAAACCAATGAGCAGTTCTTC.

This clonotype was counted a few times. The V gene is TRBV4-1, the J gene TRBJ2-5; no clear D gene. CDR1 and CDR2 from the germline V gene are MGHRA and YSYEKL. CDR3 length: 15 amino acids. The V gene lost 1 base and the J gene lost 5 bases, with 14 bases spanning the gap. The CDR3 DNA reads TGCGCCAGCAGCCAAGGGCCCGGGTATGGGGAGACCCAGTACTTC. Translated: CASSQGPGYGETQYF.

J is TRBJ2-1 and V is TRBV27; possible D gene TRBD2, 6 bases. Trimming removed 4 bases from V and 4 bases from J, with 11 bases in between. The V gene's germline CDR1 is MNHEY and CDR2 SMNVEV (reference sequence). This CDR3 is built from 14 residues. CDR3 DNA: TGTGCCAGCAGTTCCTCGGGACTTTACAATGAGCAGTTCTTC. It is translated as CASSSSGLYNEQFF.

Sample share makes this clonotype medium-sized. The rearrangement joins TRBV27 to TRBJ2-3, with TRBD2 matching 13 bases. This CDR3 spans 20 amino acids. The V segment lost 6 bases and the J segment 2 bases; nucleotides outside the gene matches: 17. Germline-derived CDR1 and CDR2 are MNHEY and SMNVEV (reference sequence). In nucleotides, the CDR3 is TGTGCCAGCAGGCCGGTGGGACTAGCGGGGATGGGGAGGGACACAGATACGCAGTATTTT. This gives the protein CASRPVGLAGMGRDTDTQYF.

In this sample, this clonotype turned up once. The J gene is TRBJ2-1, the V gene TRBV12-3 or TRBV12-4, with 13 bases fitting TRBD2. Gene TRBJ2-5 matches the end of the DNA better, so the J call may be wrong. This CDR3 has 16 amino acids. The CDR3 sequence is CASSDPTSGRRGTQYF. The CDR3 coding sequence is TGTGCCAGCAGTGACCCGACTAGCGGGAGGCGGGGGACCCAGTACTTC.

Remarks on this clonotype: A read error may produce the germline difference seen at one junction end. J is TRBJ2-5 and V is TRBV6-5; D is uncertain. The CDR3 runs to 12 residues. Germline V lookup: CDR1 MNHEY, CDR2 SVGAGI. The DNA of the CDR3 is TGTGCCAGCAGTAACTACCAGGATACGCAGTATTTC. Translated: CASSNYQDTQYF.

The chain combines TRBV27 with TRBJ2-3; D unresolved. V was pared by 2 bases and J by 3 bases, with 6 bases between. The V gene's germline CDR1 is MNHEY and CDR2 SMNVEV (reference sequence). The CDR3 sequence is 13 residues long. This CDR3 is CASSLNPTDTQYF. The DNA of the CDR3 is TGTGCCAGCAGTTTAAACCCTACAGATACGCAGTATTTT.

The V gene is TRBV6-1, the J gene TRBJ2-4, with 7 nucleotides matching TRBD2. CDR1 and CDR2 from the germline V gene are MNHNS and SASEGT. V lost 2 bases, J lost 11 bases, and 9 bases stayed unmatched. The CDR3 extends over 14 amino acids. CDR3: CASSEYWTSKVQYF. In nucleotides, the CDR3 is TGTGCCAGCAGTGAATATTGGACTAGTAAGGTTCAGTACTTC.

This clonotype was counted ten times or more. The rearrangement joins TRBV6-1 to TRBJ1-1, with D perhaps TRBD1 (6 bases). The CDR3 covers 12 residues. The V end was cut by 8 bases, the J end by 5 bases, with 12 bases between. CDR1 and CDR2 from the germline V gene are MNHNS and SASEGT. CDR3 amino acids: CASAWGRTEAFF. As DNA, the CDR3 is TGTGCCAGCGCCTGGGGGCGGACTGAAGCTTTCTTT.

In its sample, this clonotype is medium-sized. The V and J genes are TRBV6-5 and TRBJ2-7; D possibly corresponds to TRBD2 (5 bases). This CDR3 is built from 15 residues. V lost 4 bases, J lost 1 base, and 14 bases lay in between. Germline V gene data show CDR1 as MNHEY and CDR2 as SVGAGI. CDR3 coding DNA: TGTGCCAGCAGTTCACGGGGATATGTTTCCTACGAGCAGTACTTC. Protein product: CASSSRGYVSYEQYF.

By sample share, this clonotype is medium-sized. V and J are TRBV7-2 and TRBJ2-1, with 9 nucleotides matching TRBD2. The CDR3 is 15 amino acids. From germline, CDR1 is SGHTA and CDR2 FQGNSA. V shed 1 base, J shed 6 bases, and the junction held 4 bases outside the gene matches. DNA for the CDR3: TGTGCCAGCAGCTTAGTAGCGGGGGTCCCCAATGAGCAGTTCTTC. It yields the protein CASSLVAGVPNEQFF. The variable domain in full, completed from reference TRBV7-2 and TRBJ2-1, reads GAGVSQSPSNKVTEKGKDVELRCDPISGHTALYWYRQSLGQGLEFLIYFQGNSAPDKSGLPSDRFSAERTGGSVSTLTIQRTQQEDSAVYLCASSLVAGVPNEQFFGPGTRLTVL.